This passage covers 23 T cell receptor beta chains from one sample sequenced in a study of T cell changes during pregnancy in multiple sclerosis. Libraries were prepared by immunoSEQ multiplex PCR; TCRdb keeps only in-frame clonotypes and omits some of them. The sample gives approximately 30,000 clones, roughly 89% of which show up once; under 8% is in the top ten. Sequenced here: CD8+ T cells from peripheral blood mononuclear cells, sampled before pregnancy. Every receptor here comes from a female donor with multiple sclerosis, enrolled in a pregnancy study.

V and J are TRBV28 and TRBJ1-6; D perhaps matches TRBD1 (5 bases). CDR1 and CDR2 (germline): MDHEN, SYDVKM. The CDR3 loop spans 14 amino acids. V was shortened by 2 bases and J by 11 bases, with 13 bases between the two germline ends. The CDR3 spells CASSLGTSGTPLHF. DNA for the CDR3: TGTGCCAGCAGTTTAGGCACTTCAGGGACACCCCTCCACTTT.

The V gene is TRBV13, the J gene TRBJ2-7; 7 nucleotides line up with TRBD1. V lost 6 bases and J lost 3; bases outside the gene matches: 14. CDR3 length equals 16 residues. Germline-derived CDR1 and CDR2 are PRHDT and FYEKMQ (reference sequence). For the CDR3, the DNA is TGTGCCAGCAGACTCGGGCCCGGGACAGCTGTCTACGAGCAGTACTTC. Its protein product is CASRLGPGTAVYEQYF. Complete variable domain (other parts from reference TRBV13 and TRBJ2-7): AAGVIQSPRHLIKEKRETATLKCYPIPRHDTVYWYQQGPGQDPQFLISFYEKMQSDKGSIPDRFSAQQFSDYHSELNMSSLELGDSALYFCASRLGPGTAVYEQYFGPGTRLTVT.

The J gene is TRBJ2-3, the V gene TRBV5-1, with D maybe TRBD2 (6 bases). Germline lookup yields CDR1 SGHRS and CDR2 YFSETQ. Trimming took 4 bases from V and 6 from J, leaving 18 bases between them. This CDR3 comprises 15 residues. CDR3 nucleotide sequence: TGCGCCAGCAGCCTCCGGGCCCCCCGGGGGGATACGCAGTATTTT. It specifies CASSLRAPRGDTQYF. The whole variable domain, filled in from reference TRBV5-1 and TRBJ2-3, reads KAGVTQTPRYLIKTRGQQVTLSCSPISGHRSVSWYQQTPGQGLQFLFEYFSETQRNKGNFPGRFSGRQFSNSRSEMNVSTLELGDSALYLCASSLRAPRGDTQYFGPGTRLTVL.

This sequence joins TRBV7-9 and TRBJ2-5; 8 nucleotides align to TRBD2. V gave up 0 bases and J gave up 10 bases; unmatched junction bases: 7. CDR1 SEHNR and CDR2 FQNEAQ come from the germline V gene (reference sequence). This CDR3 has 14 amino acids. The CDR3 region has the DNA TGTGCCAGCAGCTTAGCCTTGGGACTAGAGGTCCAGTACTTC. It codes for CASSLALGLEVQYF.

The V and J genes are TRBV5-6 and TRBJ1-1; no firm D call. The CDR3 totals 17 residues. From germline, CDR1 is SGHDT and CDR2 YYEEEE. Trimming pared 2 bases from V and 3 bases from J, leaving 20 bases between. CDR3 sequence reads: CASSFMPHSLRDTEAFF. CDR3 DNA sequence: TGTGCCAGCAGCTTTATGCCCCACAGTTTGCGGGACACTGAAGCTTTCTTT.

The rearrangement joins TRBV4-1 to TRBJ1-2; no firm D call. Germline CDR1 reads MGHRA; CDR2 reads YSYEKL. CDR3 length equals 17 residues. With 1 base removed from V and 3 bases from J, the gap between germline ends came to 18 bases. The CDR3 reads CASSQGPKLNPHYGYTF. For the CDR3, the DNA is TGCGCCAGCAGCCAAGGACCTAAACTAAACCCCCACTATGGCTACACCTTC.

The chain couples TRBV27 to TRBJ2-7; 8 bases line up with TRBD1. The CDR3 length is 15 residues. The germline V gene encodes CDR1 MNHEY and CDR2 SMNVEV (reference sequence). Germline trimming cut 8 bases from V and 2 bases from J; bases unmatched to any gene: 11. The CDR3 reads CASSGPGQGTYEQYF. CDR3 sequence (DNA): TGTGCCAGCTCCGGCCCCGGACAGGGAACCTACGAGCAGTACTTC.

V and J are TRBV6-1 and TRBJ1-2, with 9 bases aligning to TRBD1. J lost 4 bases, V lost 0 bases, and 3 bases had no gene match. Germline V gene data show CDR1 as MNHNS and CDR2 as SASEGT. The length of the CDR3 is 15 residues. The CDR3 loop is CASSEATGGAYGYTF. For the CDR3, the DNA is TGTGCCAGCAGTGAAGCAACAGGGGGCGCCTATGGCTACACCTTC.

In this sample, this clone turned up once. At one end, the junction sequence differs from germline, possibly due to a read error. The chain has TRBV6-1 and TRBJ2-7, with D maybe TRBD2 (5 bases). The CDR3 is made up of 11 amino acids. Germline V gene data show CDR1 as MNHNS and CDR2 as SASEGT. This CDR3 is CASSKGPGGAF. CDR3 bases: TGTGCCAGCAGTAAAGGACCCGGAGGCGCCTTC.

The gene calls are TRBV4-1 and TRBJ2-7; D perhaps matches TRBD2 (5 bases). V lost 0 bases to trimming and J lost 2 bases, with 14 bases between them. This CDR3 is built from 16 residues. Germline V CDR1 and CDR2: MGHRA, YSYEKL. CDR3 residues: CASSQDFPSPAYEQYF. The CDR3 bases are TGCGCCAGCAGCCAAGATTTCCCTAGCCCTGCCTACGAGCAGTACTTC.

V gene TRBV10-3 combines with J gene TRBJ2-5; 8 bases agree with TRBD2. The CDR3 contains 15 residues. Germline-derived CDR1 and CDR2 are ENHRY and SYGVKD. The V segment lost 10 bases and the J segment 0 bases; nucleotides outside the gene matches: 10. The CDR3 bases are TGTGCCACCCGATGGCGGGGGGCCGACCAAGAGACCCAGTACTTC. Its translation is CATRWRGADQETQYF.

CDR3 in DNA: TGCGCCAGCAGCCAAGTACTAGCGGGGGGCGTGGAGCTGTTTTTT. Its protein is CASSQVLAGGVELFF. The V call is TRBV4-3, the J call TRBJ2-2; TRBD2 matches 12 bases. Per the germline V gene, CDR1 is LGHNA and CDR2 is YSLEER. With 1 base clipped from V and 10 bases from J, the junction kept 4 bases outside the gene matches. This CDR3 has 15 amino acids.

The chain employs TRBV7-9 and TRBJ1-1; D call uncertain. The CDR3 totals 14 residues. The germline V gene encodes CDR1 SEHNR and CDR2 FQNEAQ (reference sequence). Trimming pared 3 bases from V and 1 base from J, leaving 9 bases between. CDR3 bases: TGTGCCAGCAGCTTGGTACAGACGAACACTGAAGCTTTCTTT. Protein product: CASSLVQTNTEAFF.

The rearrangement uses TRBV27 and TRBJ2-2; the match to TRBD1 covers 7 bases. The junction had 7 bases not matched to a gene; V was cut back by 6 bases and J by 6 bases. This CDR3 is built from 14 residues. The germline V gene encodes CDR1 MNHEY and CDR2 SMNVEV (reference sequence). The CDR3 region is CASSLGGPAGELFF. The DNA for the CDR3 is TGTGCCAGCAGCCTAGGGGGCCCGGCCGGGGAGCTGTTTTTT.

The gene calls are TRBV4-1 and TRBJ1-1; TRBD1 might be the D (5 bases). The V gene's germline CDR1 is MGHRA and CDR2 YSYEKL. The V and J ends lost 1 base and 5 bases respectively, with 8 bases between them. The CDR3 has 13 residues. The CDR3 DNA is TGCGCCAGCAGCCAAGTGGAGGGGACTGAAGCTTTCTTT. This translates into CASSQVEGTEAFF.

The chain is built from TRBV6-5 and TRBJ2-3; 10 bases match TRBD1. The junction had 2 bases not matched to a gene; V was cut back by 5 bases and J by 3 bases. The CDR3 runs to 14 residues. From germline, CDR1 is MNHEY and CDR2 SVGAGI. The CDR3, as DNA: TGTGCCAGCAGTGCGGACAGGGGGACAGATACGCAGTATTTT. Protein: CASSADRGTDTQYF.

The gene calls are TRBV13 and TRBJ2-3; D is uncertain. Deletions cut 4 bases from V and 0 bases from J, with 23 bases between. In germline, CDR1 is PRHDT, CDR2 FYEKMQ (reference sequence). The CDR3 contains 19 residues. The CDR3 spells CASSSIEETGRPSTDTQYF. The CDR3 DNA reads as TGTGCCAGCAGCTCAATTGAGGAAACTGGTAGGCCTAGCACAGATACGCAGTATTTT.

This chain connects TRBV4-3 to TRBJ2-2; the match to TRBD1 covers 7 bases. V gave up 8 bases and J gave up 8 bases; unmatched junction bases: 5. This CDR3 has 12 amino acids. The germline V gene has CDR1 LGHNA and CDR2 YSLEER. The CDR3 nucleotides read TGCGCCAGCCTCAGGGGGTTAGGGGAGCTGTTTTTT. It encodes CASLRGLGELFF.

The chain couples TRBV19 to TRBJ2-5, with D tentatively TRBD1 (6 bases). The germline V and J ends were trimmed by 0 bases and 7 bases, with 18 bases remaining between them. This CDR3 comprises 16 residues. CDR1 is LNHDA, CDR2 SQIVND, per germline (reference sequence). CDR3 nucleotides: TGTGCCAGTAGTATAGAGCCGGACAGCCTTTTAGGGACCCAGTACTTC. Translating gives CASSIEPDSLLGTQYF. The entire variable domain, with the rest obtained from reference TRBV19 and TRBJ2-5, is as follows: DGGITQSPKYLFRKEGQNVTLSCEQNLNHDAMYWYRQDPGQGLRLIYYSQIVNDFQKGDIAEGYSVSREKKESFPLTVTSAQKNPTAFYLCASSIEPDSLLGTQYFGPGTRLLVL.

This chain connects TRBV5-4 to TRBJ1-2; 8 bases are a match to TRBD1. Germline values: CDR1 SGHNT, CDR2 YYREEE (reference sequence). The trim removed 4 bases at V and 11 bases at J, leaving 10 bases unmatched. This CDR3 has 13 amino acids. The DNA of the CDR3 is TGTGCCAGCAGCCCGGGACAGGTGTTTCGATACACCTTC. It codes for CASSPGQVFRYTF.

This sequence joins TRBV27 and TRBJ1-2, with D unresolved. This CDR3 has 14 amino acids. Germline V gene lookup returns CDR1 MNHEY and CDR2 SMNVEV (reference sequence). The V end was cut by 11 bases, the J end by 0 bases, with 16 bases between. This chain's CDR3 is CAAAPFGPNYGYTF. In nucleotides, the CDR3 is TGTGCCGCCGCACCTTTTGGCCCTAACTATGGCTACACCTTC.

The chain is built from TRBV4-1 and TRBJ2-1; TRBD1 matches 9 bases. The length of the CDR3 is 16 residues. Germline V lookup: CDR1 MGHRA, CDR2 YSYEKL. Trimming cost V 4 bases and J 4 bases; bases outside gene matches: 8. In DNA, the CDR3 is TGCGCCAGCAGCCTTCGGGACAGGGCGATTTACAATGAGCAGTTCTTC. It encodes CASSLRDRAIYNEQFF.

Regarding this clone: Other DNA sequences in the sample encode the same CDR3. The chain uses TRBV9 and TRBJ1-1, with D unclear. Trimming stripped 0 bases from V and 0 bases from J, with 6 bases between. The CDR3 spans 14 residues. Germline loops: CDR1 SGDLS, CDR2 YYNGEE. The CDR3 DNA sequence: TGTGCCAGCAGCGTAGGCGGAGTGAACACTGAAGCTTTCTTT. Encoded protein: CASSVGGVNTEAFF.